These 20 T cell receptor beta chains were all obtained from the same sample, sequenced in a study of blood T cells in healthy people across ages. Combining a sample-barcoded 5' primer with a J-beta primer mix, a second PCR ran for roughly 6 to 12 cycles. TCRdb ran MiXCR on the 5' RACE reads and lists one entry per CDR3 protein. The data show 1.5 million to 2 million distinct CDR3 sequences, roughly 27% seen once. Sequenced sample: blood. The source is a woman younger than 45 in good health.

There are many counts of this clonotype. The chain employs TRBV2 and TRBJ2-3; no clear D. The CDR3 is 11 amino acids. V was trimmed by 3 bases and J by 6 bases, leaving 4 bases between them. The germline gives CDR1 SNHLY, CDR2 FYNNEI. CDR3 residues: CASSDWDTQYF. CDR3 in DNA: TGTGCCAGCAGTGATTGGGATACGCAGTATTTT.

The gene calls are TRBV5-6 and TRBJ2-4, with D perhaps matching TRBD1 (6 bases). Between the trimmed V and J ends, which lost 4 bases and 8 bases, there was a span of 16 bases. This CDR3 comprises 14 residues. Germline CDR1 SGHDT, CDR2 YYEEEE. CDR3 in amino acids: CASSRSRGMDIQYF. The DNA for the CDR3 is TGTGCCAGCAGCAGGAGCAGGGGTATGGACATTCAGTACTTC.

This rearrangement joins TRBV29-1 to TRBJ2-5, with 9 bases identical to TRBD2. The CDR3 totals 17 residues. J lost 4 bases, V lost 1 base, and 13 bases had no gene match. CDR1 is SQVTM, CDR2 ANQGSEA, per germline. The CDR3 loop reads CSVEVVAGEGPGETQYF. For the CDR3, the DNA is TGCAGCGTTGAAGTTGTAGCGGGAGAGGGGCCGGGAGAGACCCAGTACTTC.

This clonotype was recorded many times. The CDR3 DNA is TGTGCCATCAGTGAACTAGCGGGAGCCGGGGATGAGCAGTTCTTC. Encoded protein: CAISELAGAGDEQFF. The V call is TRBV10-3, the J call TRBJ2-1, with 11 bases aligning to TRBD2. J was trimmed by 8 bases and V by 3 bases; bases with no gene match: 6. The germline gives CDR1 ENHRY, CDR2 SYGVKD. CDR3 length: 15 amino acids.

This clonotype was found a few times. V gene TRBV6-6 combines with J gene TRBJ2-3, with D possibly called TRBD1 or TRBD2 (5 bases each). This CDR3 is 16 amino acids long. Germline V lookup: CDR1 MNHNY, CDR2 SVGAGI (reference sequence). The V gene lost 2 bases and the J gene lost 0 bases, with 12 bases spanning the gap. The CDR3 spells CASSYGTGTSTDTQYF. The CDR3 coding sequence is TGTGCCAGCAGTTACGGGACCGGCACTAGCACAGATACGCAGTATTTT.

The chain uses TRBV7-9 and TRBJ1-1, with TRBD1 as a possible D gene (6 bases). Trimming cost V 1 base and J 4 bases, with 22 bases left between them. The CDR3 consists of 18 residues. Germline assignment: CDR1 SEHNR and CDR2 FQNEAQ (reference sequence). CDR3 in amino acids: CASSLEALGEGGPTEAFF. The CDR3 DNA sequence: TGTGCCAGCAGCTTAGAGGCTTTAGGGGAGGGGGGTCCCACTGAAGCTTTCTTT.

The chain recombines TRBV6-1 with TRBJ1-1; D is undetermined. The CDR3 is 15 amino acids. Deletions cut 3 bases from V and 2 bases from J, with 13 bases between. Germline CDR1 is MNHNS and CDR2 is SASEGT. The CDR3 coding sequence is TGTGCCAGCAGTGATTCTGGGCAGGCTAACACTGAAGCTTTCTTT. Encoded protein: CASSDSGQANTEAFF.

The rearrangement links TRBV20-1 to TRBJ1-4, with D perhaps matching TRBD1 (6 bases). The CDR3 totals 13 residues. The V gene lost 5 bases and the J gene lost 4 bases, with 11 bases spanning the gap. Germline-derived CDR1 and CDR2 are DFQATT and SNEGSKA (reference sequence). DNA of the CDR3: TGCAGTGCTCCGACAGGACGTAATGAAAAACTGTTTTTT. As protein: CSAPTGRNEKLFF.

The sample holds a few counts of this clonotype. The chain joins TRBV24-1 to TRBJ2-2; 8 bases are shared with TRBD1. J was trimmed by 3 bases and V by 5 bases; bases with no gene match: 4. The V gene's germline CDR1 is KGHDR and CDR2 SFDVKD. This CDR3 is 15 amino acids long. The CDR3: CATSAGGRYTGELFF. CDR3 DNA sequence: TGTGCCACCAGTGCAGGGGGCAGGTACACCGGGGAGCTGTTTTTT.

A few counts support this clonotype. V gene TRBV7-3 combines with J gene TRBJ2-4; a possible D gene is TRBD1 (5 bases). Germline V gene data show CDR1 as SGHTA and CDR2 as FQGTGA. The CDR3 is 15 amino acids. Trimming cost V 2 bases and J 8 bases, with 16 bases left between them. The CDR3, as DNA: TGTGCCAGCAGCTTAGGGCAGGGTGCGAACTACATTCAGTACTTC. Encoded protein: CASSLGQGANYIQYF. Full variable domain (outside the CDR3, taken from reference TRBV7-3 and TRBJ2-4): GAGVSQTPSNKVTEKGKYVELRCDPISGHTALYWYRQSLGQGPEFLIYFQGTGAADDSGLPNDRFFAVRPEGSVSTLKIQRTERGDSAVYLCASSLGQGANYIQYFGAGTRLSVL.

This chain uses TRBV12-3 or TRBV12-4 with TRBJ2-5, with 10 bases lining up with TRBD2. This CDR3 is 15 amino acids long. Trimming at V came to 4 bases and at J to 11 bases, leaving 13 bases not matched to a gene. The CDR3 is CASSSLAGAPGEQYF. In DNA, the CDR3 is TGTGCCAGCAGTTCCCTAGCGGGGGCCCCCGGTGAGCAGTACTTC.

The V and J genes are TRBV5-1 and TRBJ2-5; 9 bases line up with TRBD2. CDR1 is SGHRS and CDR2 is YFSETQ in the germline V gene. After removal of 4 bases from V and 0 bases from J, the junction contained 10 bases not matched to a gene. This CDR3 comprises 17 residues. The CDR3 protein is CASSPPPAGGDQETQYF. The CDR3, as DNA: TGCGCCAGCAGCCCCCCACCAGCGGGGGGCGACCAAGAGACCCAGTACTTC. The full variable domain, completed using reference TRBV5-1 and TRBJ2-5, is KAGVTQTPRYLIKTRGQQVTLSCSPISGHRSVSWYQQTPGQGLQFLFEYFSETQRNKGNFPGRFSGRQFSNSRSEMNVSTLELGDSALYLCASSPPPAGGDQETQYFGPGTRLLVL.

Worth noting for this clonotype: The conserved phenylalanine or tryptophan is not found at the CDR3 terminus, so this likely reflects a read error. The chain employs TRBV25-1 and TRBJ2-4; 11 nucleotides match TRBD2. The J call may be incorrect, as the DNA end agrees better with TRBJ2-7. Per the germline V gene, CDR1 is MGHDK and CDR2 is SYGVNS. The CDR3 runs 16 residues. The CDR3 protein is CASSPPRLAGYYEQYL. In DNA form, the CDR3 reads TGTGCCAGCAGTCCCCCACGACTAGCGGGGTACTACGAGCAGTACTTA.

In regard to this clonotype: The junction does not match germline at one end; this may be a read error. The rearrangement joins TRBV7-2 to TRBJ2-1; D ambiguous. Germline V gene lookup returns CDR1 SGHTA and CDR2 FQGNSA. There are 15 residues in the CDR3. The CDR3 loop is CVSSLLSLVNNEQFF. The CDR3 nucleotides read TGTGTCAGCAGCTTATTGAGTCTAGTGAACAATGAGCAGTTCTTC.

This chain joins TRBV20-1 and TRBJ2-3; 8 nucleotides agree with TRBD2. V lost 8 bases, J lost 5 bases, and 12 bases stayed unmatched. CDR3 length: 14 residues. Looked up from germline, CDR1 is DFQATT and CDR2 is SNEGSKA (reference sequence). The CDR3 region has the DNA TGCAGTATTAAGGAGCGGGAGAATGGAGATACGCAGTATTTT. Translating gives CSIKERENGDTQYF.

The chain combines TRBV7-9 with TRBJ1-3; no firm D call. Germline CDR1 and CDR2: SEHNR and FQNEAQ (reference sequence). The CDR3 consists of 15 residues. V was shortened by 5 bases and J by 1 base, with 12 bases between the two germline ends. In nucleotides, the CDR3 is TGTGCCAGCAGCGTCCCGGCTCCTTCTGGAAACACCATATATTTT. Translating gives CASSVPAPSGNTIYF. Full variable domain (remainder filled in from reference TRBV7-9 and TRBJ1-3): DTGVSQNPRHKITKRGQNVTFRCDPISEHNRLYWYRQTLGQGPEFLTYFQNEAQLEKSRLLSDRFSAERPKGSFSTLEIQRTEQGDSAMYLCASSVPAPSGNTIYFGEGSWLTVV.

This clonotype was observed a few times. The V call is TRBV5-1, the J call TRBJ1-2; D perhaps matches TRBD1 (6 bases). The CDR3 covers 14 residues. The germline gives CDR1 SGHRS, CDR2 YFSETQ. V was clipped by 3 bases and J by 7 bases, with 16 bases between them. The CDR3 coding sequence is TGCGCCAGCAGCTCCATTCCAGGGGATGGTGGCTACACCTTC. Amino acids: CASSSIPGDGGYTF.

This sequence joins TRBV29-1 and TRBJ1-1, with D maybe TRBD1 (5 bases). V lost 8 bases and J lost 7, with 14 bases in between. Germline loops: CDR1 SQVTM, CDR2 ANQGSEA. The length of the CDR3 is 11 residues. CDR3: CSLTTAVEAFF. The CDR3 DNA follows: TGCAGCTTAACGACAGCAGTTGAAGCTTTCTTT.

This rearrangement joins TRBV12-3 or TRBV12-4 to TRBJ1-2; D gene unclear. The CDR3 spans 11 residues. V lost 4 bases to trimming and J lost 8 bases, with 8 bases between them. This CDR3 is CASSSRTGYTF. The CDR3 DNA reads TGTGCCAGCAGTTCGCGTACGGGCTACACCTTC.

The chain carries TRBV20-1 and TRBJ2-1, with D perhaps TRBD1 or TRBD2 (5 bases each). Looked up from germline, CDR1 is DFQATT and CDR2 is SNEGSKA (reference sequence). The ends were cut back, 6 bases at V and 4 bases at J, with 10 bases in the middle. The CDR3 sequence is 12 residues long. The CDR3 loop is CSATGPYNEQFF. In DNA form, the CDR3 reads TGCAGTGCCACGGGGCCTTACAATGAGCAGTTCTTC.